This TCR beta chain was sequenced during a study of low-dose radiotherapy and immunotherapy resistance in tumors. In its sample, this clonotype ranks as medium-sized. Primers used for first-strand cDNA, a TRAV- and TRBV-specific set, covered both alpha and beta chains. The PCR that amplified TCRs ran for 15 to 25 cycles, relying on a constant-region primer and a V-primer adapter. TCRdb re-called the reads with MiXCR, one entry per CDR3 protein. The table records about 18,000 distinct CDR3 sequences, approximately 70% of them present only once. Low-dose radiotherapy, low-dose cyclophosphamide, aspirin, ipilimumab and nivolumab were all given to the donors. The receptor was derived from a human donor with advanced metastatic prostate, ovarian, gallbladder or colorectal cancer (not recorded which). This table probably holds off-target reads from a library built for another chain.

CDR3 residues: CASSSPSDLQETQYF. The CDR3 DNA is TGTGCCAGCAGCTCGCCGTCTGATTTACAAGAGACCCAGTACTTC. This chain links TRBV7-8 with TRBJ2-5; no definite D call. CDR3 length: 15 amino acids. V gave up 4 bases and J gave up 2 bases, with 14 bases separating them. The V gene's germline CDR1 is SGHVS and CDR2 FQNEAQ.